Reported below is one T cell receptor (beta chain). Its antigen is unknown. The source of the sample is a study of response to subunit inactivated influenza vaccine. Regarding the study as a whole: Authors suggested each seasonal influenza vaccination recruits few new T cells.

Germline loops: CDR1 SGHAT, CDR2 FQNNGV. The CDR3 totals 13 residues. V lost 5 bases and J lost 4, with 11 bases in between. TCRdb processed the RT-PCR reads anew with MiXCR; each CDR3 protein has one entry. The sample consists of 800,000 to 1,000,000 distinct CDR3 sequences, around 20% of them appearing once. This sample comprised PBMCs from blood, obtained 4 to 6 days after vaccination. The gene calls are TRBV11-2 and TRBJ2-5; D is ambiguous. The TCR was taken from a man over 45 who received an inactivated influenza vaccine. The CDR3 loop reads CASSIRVRETQYF. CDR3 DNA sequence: TGTGCCAGCAGCATAAGGGTCCGAGAGACCCAGTACTTC.